Following are 5 T cell receptor beta chains from one sample sequenced in a study of vaccination effects on CD4 cells after COVID-19. Some clones are missing from TCRdb's copy, which holds only in-frame ones; the method was immunoSEQ multiplex PCR. The profile shows 20,000 to 25,000 clones, 60% to 75% of them singletons. Expansion with viral peptide pools was applied to antigen-specific CD4+ T cells by the ViraFEST assay prior to sequencing. Cells that had been cultured for 10 days were the source of isolated CD4+ T cells. According to the study, vaccine recipients showed no prior SARS-CoV-2 infection and negative nucleocapsid antibodies. For these receptors, no antigen is known. The source material was CD4+ T cells from PBMCs cultured with HCoV-NL63 spike peptides, sampled before COVID-19 vaccination. The origin of the receptors is a human donor who received a COVID-19 vaccine.

This clone has only a few counts. The rearrangement uses TRBV30 and TRBJ2-7; D perhaps matches TRBD2 (5 bases). CDR3 length: 11 amino acids. The germline V gene has CDR1 GTSNPN and CDR2 SVGIG (reference sequence). Trimming took 2 bases from V and 3 from J, leaving 5 bases between them. The CDR3: CAWSRGYEQYF. Written as DNA, the CDR3 is TGTGCCTGGAGTCGGGGCTACGAGCAGTACTTC.

J is TRBJ1-1 and V is TRBV7-2, with 8 nucleotides matching TRBD1. Germline V gene data show CDR1 as SGHTA and CDR2 as FQGNSA. V dropped 5 bases and J dropped 1; count of bases not matched to a gene: 6. The CDR3 loop spans 15 amino acids. The CDR3 DNA sequence: TGTGCCAGCAGCGGACAGGGACGGGAGAACACTGAAGCTTTCTTT. This codes for CASSGQGRENTEAFF.

V is TRBV4-2 and J is TRBJ1-2, with unresolved D. The CDR3 has 16 residues. Germline V gene data show CDR1 as LGHNA and CDR2 as YNFKEQ. Trimming stripped 1 base from V and 2 bases from J, with 14 bases between. In nucleotides, the CDR3 is TGTGCCAGCAGCCAAGGAACTCTGACGATGAACTATGGCTACACCTTC. The encoded protein is CASSQGTLTMNYGYTF.

This clone came up once. This chain joins TRBV7-2 and TRBJ1-5; D is perhaps TRBD1 (5 bases). In germline, CDR1 is SGHTA, CDR2 FQGNSA. Trimming left V 1 base short and J 3 bases short, with 10 bases between. This CDR3 contains 15 residues. This chain's CDR3 is CASSLGWDANQPQHF. CDR3 nucleotide sequence: TGTGCCAGCAGCTTAGGATGGGACGCCAATCAGCCCCAGCATTTT.

This chain links TRBV29-1 with TRBJ2-7; 11 bases align to TRBD1. The CDR3 is 12 amino acids. Germline V gene sequence: CDR1 SQVTM, CDR2 ANQGSEA. With 7 bases clipped from V and 7 bases from J, the junction kept 6 bases outside the gene matches. CDR3 sequence: CSGGQGAGEQYF. The CDR3 DNA follows: TGCAGCGGAGGACAGGGGGCAGGGGAGCAGTACTTC.